The rows below give T cell receptor beta chains drawn from one sample of a study of blood T cell repertoires in COVID-19. Sequencing was performed with immunoSEQ multiplex PCR; in TCRdb, only in-frame clones are kept and a portion is missing. The table has about 340,000 clones, 65% to 90% seen once. Sequencing was performed on PBMCs or T cells enriched from blood (not recorded which). The source of these receptors is a woman between 40 and 55 years old with acute COVID-19. CDR3s include the opening cysteine and the closing phenylalanine or tryptophan. A D gene is named only where the DNA matches it firmly. Not every row has a clone size; where given, it reads once, few, many or a size class.

TRBV15	-	TRBJ2-4	TRBD1	TGTGCCACCAGCAGATCCCCGGGACAGGGTGACATTCAGTACTTC	CATSRSPGQGDIQYF
TRBV7-2	few	TRBJ2-5	-	TGTGCCAGCAGCTTAGGGCACCAAGAGACCCAGTACTTC	CASSLGHQETQYF
TRBV19	-	TRBJ2-4	TRBD2	TGTGCCAGTAGCCACAGGACTAGCGGACTAGCCAAAAACATTCAGTACTTC	CASSHRTSGLAKNIQYF
TRBV27	-	TRBJ1-5	-	TGTGCCAGCAGTCCGGGTTATAGCAATCAGCCCCAGCATTTT	CASSPGYSNQPQHF
TRBV11-3	-	TRBJ2-5	TRBD1	TGTGCCAGCAGCCTCATGACAGGGGGCCAAGAGACCCAGTACTTC	CASSLMTGGQETQYF
TRBV5-1	-	TRBJ2-2	TRBD1	TGCGCCAGTTGGGGACAGGTTTCCACCGGGGAGCTGTTTTTT	CASWGQVSTGELFF
TRBV4-2	-	TRBJ2-3	TRBD2	TGTGCCAGCAGCCAAGAGCCTAGCGGGGGGGCAGGGGATACGCAGTATTTT	CASSQEPSGGAGDTQYF
TRBV2	-	TRBJ1-6	-	TGTGCCAGCAGGGGAGGGGGACTCGGAGGCTCCTATAATTCACCCCTCCACTTT	CASRGGGLGGSYNSPLHF
TRBV6-2/TRBV6-3	-	TRBJ2-1	-	TGTGCCAGCAGCCCCCCGGGACAATCCTACAATGAGCAGTTCTTC	CASSPPGQSYNEQFF
TRBV5-1	-	TRBJ2-7	-	TGCGCCAGCAGCTTGAGTGAGGCGGGTAGCGGTCAGCAGTACTTC	CASSLSEAGSGQQYF
TRBV18	-	TRBJ1-2	-	TGTGCCAGCTCACCAGAGGCGGCAGGGGCGGTCTATGGCTACACCTTC	CASSPEAAGAVYGYTF
TRBV7-9	-	TRBJ1-5	-	TGTGCCAGCAGCTTAGGTAGCAGCGGACGGGGAAATCAGCCCCAGCATTTT	CASSLGSSGRGNQPQHF
TRBV6-2/TRBV6-3	-	TRBJ1-2	TRBD1	TGTGCCAGCAGTTATTCGACAGGGGGTGGCTACACCTTC	CASSYSTGGGYTF
TRBV10-3	-	TRBJ1-2	TRBD1	TGTGCCATCAGGGGGACAGGGTATGGCTACACCTTC	CAIRGTGYGYTF
TRBV2	-	TRBJ2-5	-	TGTGCCAGCAAAACAGGACAAGAGACCCAGTACTTC	CASKTGQETQYF
TRBV15	-	TRBJ1-2	-	TGTGCCACCAGCAGCGGGAGACACGCCTATGGCTACACCTTC	CATSSGRHAYGYTF